The sequence of this TCR beta chain was determined in a study of shared T cell receptors in the human thymus. CDR3 length: 18 amino acids. The V and J ends lost 6 bases and 5 bases, in that order; junction bases with no gene match: 16. Looked up from germline, CDR1 is SEHNR and CDR2 is FQNEAQ (reference sequence). Profiled with immunoSEQ multiplex PCR; TCRdb holds only in-frame clones, not every one. The sample includes some 700,000 clones, approximately 88% seen only once; the top ten take about 0.01%. The sample was also linked to a second study, of human thymus T cells. That report adds: Thymus pieces cut out during corrective heart surgery were the tissue that was used. An apparent bias in V and J gene usage was seen in thymic and blood repertoires. Among unrelated individuals, related research reported thymic repertoires that overlapped highly.

The sample was thymocytes. V usage is TRBV7-9 and J usage is TRBJ2-5; 12 nucleotides align to TRBD2. The source of this sequence is a boy younger than two with a congenital heart defect. In DNA, the CDR3 is TGTGCCAGCAGTCCACCCAGGACTAGCGGGAAGGTAAAGGAGACCCAGTACTTC. Amino acid sequence: CASSPPRTSGKVKETQYF.